The 9 T cell receptor beta chains below were found in one sample sequenced in a study of OX40 agonist ivuxolimab in advanced cancers. The method was immunoSEQ multiplex PCR; TCRdb's version includes in-frame clones alone and lacks a portion of them. The sample lists 100,000 to 150,000 clones, around 92% seen once, with approximately 0.81% in the top ten. The input for sequencing was CD4+ or CD8+ T cells sorted from blood, taken in a trial of the OX40 agonist ivuxolimab. These receptors came from an adult with an advanced solid tumor such as melanoma, head and neck, liver or kidney cancer.

The V and J genes are TRBV10-3 and TRBJ1-3; 9 bases agree with TRBD1. The J segment lost 1 base and the V segment lost 10 bases, leaving 11 bases of the junction unmatched. The V gene's germline CDR1 is ENHRY and CDR2 SYGVKD. There are 16 residues in the CDR3. This chain's CDR3 is CATYGRQGESGNTIYF. The CDR3 nucleotides read TGTGCCACTTACGGACGACAGGGGGAGTCTGGAAACACCATATATTTT.

The rearrangement joins TRBV15 to TRBJ1-2; 10 bases match TRBD1. This CDR3 is 17 amino acids long. Germline assignment: CDR1 LNHNV and CDR2 YYDKDF (reference sequence). J gave up 4 bases and V 3 bases, and 11 bases lay outside the gene matches. The CDR3 here is CATSSTLPGQGFYGYTF. The CDR3 DNA follows: TGTGCCACCAGCAGCACGCTTCCGGGACAGGGGTTCTATGGCTACACCTTC. Complete variable domain (other parts from reference TRBV15 and TRBJ1-2): DAMVIQNPRYQVTQFGKPVTLSCSQTLNHNVMYWYQQKSSQAPKLLFHYYDKDFNNEADTPDNFQSRRPNTSFCFLDIRSPGLGDTAMYLCATSSTLPGQGFYGYTFGSGTRLTVV.

V and J are TRBV6-1 and TRBJ2-7, with 8 bases that match TRBD1. Germline lookup yields CDR1 MNHNS and CDR2 SASEGT. Trimming at V came to 3 bases and at J to 6 bases, leaving 1 base not matched to a gene. The CDR3 length is 12 residues. The CDR3 DNA follows: TGTGCCAGCAGTGAGGACAGGGCCGAGCAGTACTTC. Amino acids: CASSEDRAEQYF.

The rearrangement links TRBV7-9 to TRBJ2-5, with D hard to call. V was trimmed by 6 bases and J by 0 bases, leaving 8 bases between them. This CDR3 contains 13 residues. CDR1 is SEHNR, CDR2 FQNEAQ, per germline (reference sequence). CDR3 nucleotide sequence: TGTGCCAGCAGACCAGAGTACCAAGAGACCCAGTACTTC. Protein sequence: CASRPEYQETQYF.

The V and J genes are TRBV7-9 and TRBJ2-3; D not resolved. From germline, CDR1 is SEHNR and CDR2 FQNEAQ (reference sequence). This CDR3 region has 15 residues. V was clipped by 0 bases and J by 2 bases, with 9 bases between them. CDR3 sequence reads: CASSLAGRFTDTQYF. The CDR3 DNA reads as TGTGCCAGCAGCTTAGCGGGAAGATTCACAGATACGCAGTATTTT.

The chain recombines TRBV9 with TRBJ2-5, with D tentatively TRBD1 (5 bases). The CDR3 is 13 residues long. V was cut by 3 bases and J by 2 bases, with 8 bases left in between. CDR1 and CDR2 (germline): SGDLS, YYNGEE. The CDR3 bases are TGTGCCAGCAGCGAGGGGCAACAAGAGACCCAGTACTTC. Amino acid sequence: CASSEGQQETQYF.

The chain is built from TRBV28 and TRBJ2-2, with TRBD2 as a possible D gene (6 bases). Deletions cut 5 bases from V and 7 bases from J, with 11 bases between. The CDR3 is made up of 13 amino acids. Germline V gene sequence: CDR1 MDHEN, CDR2 SYDVKM. The CDR3 DNA is TGTGCCAGCAGTAGGGGACTGGACGGGGAGCTGTTTTTT. Its protein is CASSRGLDGELFF.

This sequence joins TRBV28 and TRBJ2-5; the D gene is possibly TRBD2 (5 bases). Looked up from germline, CDR1 is MDHEN and CDR2 is SYDVKM. This CDR3 is 12 amino acids long. Trimming pared 3 bases from V and 4 bases from J, leaving 6 bases between. The CDR3 spells CASSLRAETQYF. The CDR3 DNA is TGTGCCAGCAGTTTGAGGGCAGAGACCCAGTACTTC.

This sequence joins TRBV6-5 and TRBJ2-7; weak D call: TRBD2 (5 bases). Deletions cut 8 bases from V and 9 bases from J, with 17 bases between. Looked up from germline, CDR1 is MNHEY and CDR2 is SVGAGI. CDR3 length equals 12 residues. The CDR3 here is CASRGPATRQYF. DNA for the CDR3: TGTGCCAGCCGCGGGCCCGCTACGAGGCAGTACTTC.